The 19 T cell receptor beta chains below all came from one sample that was sequenced in a study of T cell responses to AZD1222 COVID-19 vaccine. Method: immunoSEQ multiplex PCR; TCRdb's copy keeps in-frame clones and lacks some. The table records fewer than 200,000 clones, about 87% of them present only once. The specimen was peripheral blood, collected 28 days after the second dose of the MenACWY control vaccine. The receptors come from an adult who received the MenACWY meningococcal vaccine as a control.

V usage is TRBV5-5 and J usage is TRBJ1-4; no clear D gene. Germline CDR1 is SGHKS and CDR2 is YYEKEE (reference sequence). V was cut by 1 base and J by 5 bases, with 12 bases left in between. This CDR3 comprises 15 residues. The CDR3 protein is CASSLQVGLNEKLFF. For the CDR3, the DNA is TGTGCCAGCAGCTTGCAGGTGGGGTTGAATGAAAAACTGTTTTTT.

This sequence joins TRBV12-3 or TRBV12-4 and TRBJ2-1; no reliable D call. This CDR3 has 11 residues. Trimming removed 7 bases at V and 4 bases at J, with 5 bases between. This chain's CDR3 is CASTNYNEQFF. In DNA, the CDR3 is TGTGCCAGCACTAATTACAATGAGCAGTTCTTC.

The chain uses TRBV7-9 and TRBJ2-4; no reliable D call. Trimming left V 0 bases short and J 7 bases short, with 16 bases between. Germline V gives CDR1 SEHNR, CDR2 FQNEAQ (reference sequence). This CDR3 comprises 16 residues. The CDR3 coding sequence is TGTGCCAGCAGCTTAGCCGCCTCCCTTAATTGGAACATTCAGTACTTC. This codes for CASSLAASLNWNIQYF.

The chain links TRBV10-1 to TRBJ1-4; tentative D call: TRBD1 (6 bases). CDR3 size: 15 residues. Germline CDR1 WNHNN, CDR2 SYGVQD (reference sequence). The germline V and J ends were trimmed by 4 bases and 2 bases, with 11 bases remaining between them. The CDR3: CASSAGVGTNEKLFF. The CDR3 nucleotides are TGCGCCAGCAGTGCAGGGGTCGGGACTAATGAAAAACTGTTTTTT.

This clone occurred once. V gene TRBV6-5 combines with J gene TRBJ2-1; D call uncertain. The length of the CDR3 is 15 residues. Germline CDR1 MNHEY, CDR2 SVGAGI. Trimming took 2 bases from V and 0 from J, leaving 8 bases between them. The CDR3 bases are TGTGCCAGCAGTTACCGGCGGAGCTCCTACAATGAGCAGTTCTTC. Encoded protein: CASSYRRSSYNEQFF.

This chain joins TRBV3-1 (or the pseudogene TRBV3-2) and TRBJ1-1, with D tentatively TRBD1 (5 bases). Germline loops: CDR1 LGHDT, CDR2 YNNKEL (reference sequence). The CDR3 contains 13 residues. V lost 0 bases to trimming and J lost 4 bases, with 6 bases between them. Here the CDR3 DNA reads TGTGCCAGCAGCCAAGAAGGGGTCACTGAAGCTTTCTTT. The encoded protein is CASSQEGVTEAFF.

The chain employs TRBV5-5 and TRBJ1-2; maybe TRBD1 (5 bases). The CDR3 has 14 residues. The V gene lost 4 bases and the J gene lost 3 bases, with 13 bases spanning the gap. CDR1 is SGHKS, CDR2 YYEKEE, per germline (reference sequence). The DNA for the CDR3 is TGTGCCAGCAGCCCGGGGCGGAGGGACTATGGCTACACCTTC. Protein: CASSPGRRDYGYTF.

The chain is built from TRBV18 and TRBJ2-7; D might be TRBD2 (7 bases). In germline, CDR1 is KGHSH, CDR2 LQKENI. The CDR3 runs to 18 residues. Between the trimmed V and J ends, which lost 2 bases and 2 bases, there was a span of 22 bases. CDR3 nucleotides: TGTGCCAGCTCACCATATCTGTGGGGGGCTAGCGGAACCTACGAGCAGTACTTC. This sequence encodes CASSPYLWGASGTYEQYF.

The rearrangement joins TRBV24-1 to TRBJ2-3; TRBD2 agrees at 10 bases. The V gene's germline CDR1 is KGHDR and CDR2 SFDVKD. With 5 bases clipped from V and 0 bases from J, the junction kept 16 bases outside the gene matches. This CDR3 has 20 amino acids. The CDR3 coding sequence is TGTGCCACCAGTGGGACGTGGGGCCTAGCGGGAGAAGGAAGCACAGATACGCAGTATTTT. Translation: CATSGTWGLAGEGSTDTQYF.

This chain links TRBV7-9 with TRBJ2-5; no clear D. Germline CDR1 and CDR2: SEHNR and FQNEAQ (reference sequence). Trimming left V 2 bases short and J 5 bases short, with 9 bases between. This CDR3 has 13 residues. This CDR3 is CASSLLGSETQYF. The CDR3 DNA follows: TGTGCCAGCAGCTTACTGGGTTCTGAGACCCAGTACTTC.

This chain connects TRBV19 to TRBJ2-3; D perhaps matches TRBD1 (5 bases). V lost 9 bases to trimming and J lost 0 bases, with 13 bases between them. Germline CDR1 reads LNHDA; CDR2 reads SQIVND (reference sequence). The CDR3 is made up of 14 amino acids. The CDR3 nucleotides are TGTGCCAGCCGTATACAGGCTAGCACAGATACGCAGTATTTT. Amino acids: CASRIQASTDTQYF.

The chain uses TRBV19 and TRBJ2-2; 10 nucleotides align to TRBD1. The J segment lost 3 bases and the V segment lost 6 bases, leaving 13 bases of the junction unmatched. The CDR3 runs to 18 residues. Germline V gives CDR1 LNHDA, CDR2 SQIVND (reference sequence). The CDR3 DNA sequence: TGTGCCAGTAGGGGAGATAGGCGCGGGACAGGGGACACCGGGGAGCTGTTTTTT. It specifies CASRGDRRGTGDTGELFF. Looking up the rest from reference TRBV19 and TRBJ2-2 gives the full variable domain: DGGITQSPKYLFRKEGQNVTLSCEQNLNHDAMYWYRQDPGQGLRLIYYSQIVNDFQKGDIAEGYSVSREKKESFPLTVTSAQKNPTAFYLCASRGDRRGTGDTGELFFGEGSRLTVL.

The J gene is TRBJ2-7, the V gene TRBV5-4; TRBD2 matches at 14 bases. Unmatched junction bases numbered 6, after V lost 5 bases and J lost 5 bases. This CDR3 region has 15 residues. Germline CDR1 is SGHNT and CDR2 is YYREEE (reference sequence). The CDR3 DNA follows: TGTGCCAGCAGTCCCGGGACTAGCGGGAGTCACGAGCAGTACTTC. Translating gives CASSPGTSGSHEQYF.

This clone was seen only a few times. The chain recombines TRBV7-2 with TRBJ2-7; the match to TRBD2 covers 9 bases. Trimming took 4 bases from V and 6 from J; bases not matched to a gene: 13. Germline CDR1 and CDR2: SGHTA and FQGNSA. This CDR3 contains 16 residues. The CDR3 nucleotides read TGTGCCAGCAGCTCACTCGCACTAGCGGGCTTCGGCGAGCAGTACTTC. Protein sequence: CASSSLALAGFGEQYF. The variable domain in full, with the rest retrieved from reference TRBV7-2 and TRBJ2-7, is GAGVSQSPSNKVTEKGKDVELRCDPISGHTALYWYRQSLGQGLEFLIYFQGNSAPDKSGLPSDRFSAERTGGSVSTLTIQRTQQEDSAVYLCASSSLALAGFGEQYFGPGTRLTVT.

Regarding this clone: The DNA is omitted, as the CDR3 cannot be located on it reliably, and the CDR3 follows TCRdb's listing. V is TRBV2 and J is TRBJ1-2; TRBD1 is taken as the D call from the table, unchecked against the DNA. The CDR3 length equals 12 residues, ends included. Germline V gene data show CDR1 as SNHLY and CDR2 as FYNNEI. CDR3 region: CASILDSYGYTF.

This clone was counted a single time. The chain carries TRBV9 and TRBJ1-5; no firm D call. The CDR3 totals 15 residues. Germline values: CDR1 SGDLS, CDR2 YYNGEE. V lost 0 bases, J lost 3 bases, and 10 bases lay in between. The CDR3 protein is CASSVGVSYNQPQHF. The CDR3 DNA reads as TGTGCCAGCAGCGTAGGTGTCAGCTACAATCAGCCCCAGCATTTT.

The gene calls are TRBV5-4 and TRBJ2-5, with 7 bases matching TRBD1. This CDR3 is built from 14 residues. Per germline, CDR1 SGHNT and CDR2 YYREEE (reference sequence). V trimming: 0 bases; J trimming: 5 bases; junction bases outside the gene matches: 4. CDR3 region: CASSLEGARETQYF. CDR3 sequence (DNA): TGTGCCAGCAGCTTGGAGGGGGCCCGGGAGACCCAGTACTTC. Full variable domain (remainder filled in from reference TRBV5-4 and TRBJ2-5): ETGVTQSPTHLIKTRGQQVTLRCSSQSGHNTVSWYQQALGQGPQFIFQYYREEENGRGNFPPRFSGLQFPNYSSELNVNALELDDSALYLCASSLEGARETQYFGPGTRLLVL.

The V and J genes are TRBV19 and TRBJ2-2; 7 nucleotides agree with TRBD1. The CDR3 has 16 amino acids. Germline-derived CDR1 and CDR2 are LNHDA and SQIVND (reference sequence). J lost 6 bases, V lost 4 bases, and 11 bases had no gene match. The CDR3 sequence: CASSTRQGTGSGELFF. DNA of the CDR3: TGTGCCAGTAGTACCCGACAGGGTACCGGGTCCGGGGAGCTGTTTTTT. Full variable domain (missing parts from reference TRBV19 and TRBJ2-2): DGGITQSPKYLFRKEGQNVTLSCEQNLNHDAMYWYRQDPGQGLRLIYYSQIVNDFQKGDIAEGYSVSREKKESFPLTVTSAQKNPTAFYLCASSTRQGTGSGELFFGEGSRLTVL.

The V and J genes are TRBV11-2 and TRBJ1-1; the match to TRBD1 covers 7 bases. The CDR3 length is 14 residues. From germline, CDR1 is SGHAT and CDR2 FQNNGV. The junction had 4 bases not matched to a gene; V was cut back by 5 bases and J by 1 base. In nucleotides, the CDR3 is TGTGCCAGCAGCCGGGGACAGTCGAACACTGAAGCTTTCTTT. Protein sequence: CASSRGQSNTEAFF.